The 3 T cell receptor beta chains listed next were all sequenced from one sample in a study of T cell responses to AZD1222 COVID-19 vaccine listed by TCRdb under 2021. Per the publication, the time point label means: baseline before first vaccination. The method was the immunoSEQ multiplex PCR assay. TCRdb carries this immuneACCESS record with in-frame sequences only. Its versions omit some clonotypes, under half of them owing to an unresolved V gene in the studies checked, with the rest unexplained. The sample yields roughly 150,000 clones; 92% were counted once. The top ten clones comprise about 1.4% of the sample. The sequenced sample was peripheral blood, obtained on day 0 of AZD1222 vaccination. These receptors all come from an adult in good health.

The chain joins TRBV7-2 to TRBJ1-3; D uncertain. CDR1 and CDR2 (germline): SGHTA, FQGNSA. This CDR3 is 16 amino acids long. The germline V and J ends were trimmed by 1 base and 0 bases, with 10 bases remaining between them. This CDR3 reads CASSLESSRSGNTIYF. The CDR3, as DNA: TGTGCCAGCAGCTTAGAGTCCAGCCGCTCTGGAAACACCATATATTTT.

J is TRBJ1-4 and V is TRBV18; TRBD1 agrees at 10 bases. Germline CDR1 reads KGHSH; CDR2 reads LQKENI. The CDR3 runs 14 residues. Trimming cost V 3 bases and J 5 bases; bases outside gene matches: 0. The CDR3 region has the DNA TGTGCCAGCTCACCGGGACAGGGGAATGAAAAACTGTTTTTT. Translation: CASSPGQGNEKLFF.

The count of this clone is one. The genes are TRBV12-3 or TRBV12-4 and TRBJ2-1; D is unclear. The CDR3 contains 13 residues. V was clipped by 3 bases and J by 7 bases, with 10 bases between them. Here the CDR3 DNA reads TGTGCCAGCAGTTTGCAGGCGGAGAATGAGCAGTTCTTC. Translated, it gives CASSLQAENEQFF.